The clone carrying this T cell receptor beta chain was detected only once. No antigen is known for it. The data stem from a study of post-analysis software for immune sequencing data. TCR beta cDNA libraries had unique molecular identifiers. MiXCR, applied by TCRdb to the PCR reads, yields one record per CDR3 protein. The table includes over 300,000 distinct CDR3 sequences, roughly 36% detected once. General study findings and limits: Included in a set of roughly five TRBV segments more frequent in patients than controls were TRBV5-6, TRBV5-1 and TRBV20-1.

Trimming took off 6 bases at V and 4 bases at J, with 20 bases between the two ends. CDR3 length: 16 amino acids. The sequencing sample was made of blood. This TCR was sampled from a girl aged 10 to 17 with multiple sclerosis. This chain uses TRBV12-3 or TRBV12-4 with TRBJ2-3, with a possible D match to TRBD2 (6 bases). The CDR3 here is CASSRTSGRSADTQYF. In nucleotides, the CDR3 is TGTGCCAGCAGCCGAACCAGCGGGCGGAGCGCAGATACGCAGTATTTT.